The 16 T cell receptor beta chains listed next were all sequenced from one sample in a study of regulatory T cells in long-lasting Graves disease. In building TCR beta libraries, iRepertoire HTBI primers were used together with Arm-PCR of CDR3 regions. TCRdb redid the calling of the multiplex PCR reads with MiXCR, one entry per CDR3 protein. The data show about 350,000 distinct CDR3 sequences, approximately 16% seen once. As for time point: newly diagnosed GD, antithyroid drugs for less than 3 months. Preparation of the TCR library used RNA extracted from PBMCs. This sample was also put to use in a study of T cells in Graves' hyperthyroidism and ophthalmopathy.

Material: peripheral blood mononuclear cells (PBMCs), obtained at new diagnosis, from a patient treated with antithyroid drugs. The receptors originated from a man aged 40-49 years with Graves disease.

The chain has TRBV7-2 and TRBJ2-6, with unresolved D. CDR1 is SGHTA and CDR2 is FQGNSA in the germline V gene. V was pared by 3 bases and J by 1 base, with 13 bases between. The CDR3 spans 17 residues. The CDR3 region is CASSLGSTISGANVLTF. Here the CDR3 DNA reads TGTGCCAGCAGCTTGGGCAGCACTATATCTGGGGCCAACGTCCTGACTTTC.

In this sample, this clonotype turned up many times. The chain carries TRBV30 and TRBJ1-5, with 7 bases fitting TRBD1. Germline CDR1 is GTSNPN and CDR2 is SVGIG (reference sequence). The CDR3 is 13 residues long. After removal of 5 bases from V and 4 bases from J, the junction contained 5 bases not matched to a gene. The DNA for the CDR3 is TGTGCCTGGGACAGGGATGGGAATCAGCCCCAGCATTTT. It codes for CAWDRDGNQPQHF.

This clonotype was detected many times. This chain links TRBV28 with TRBJ1-5; 8 bases map to TRBD1. V lost 4 bases and J lost 3; bases outside the gene matches: 5. CDR3 size: 15 residues. The V gene's germline CDR1 is MDHEN and CDR2 SYDVKM. The CDR3 sequence: CASSSLDRDNQPQHF. The CDR3 DNA reads TGTGCCAGCAGTTCGCTGGACAGGGACAATCAGCCCCAGCATTTT.

The chain has TRBV20-1 and TRBJ2-1, with 9 nucleotides matching TRBD2. This CDR3 contains 14 residues. CDR1 is DFQATT, CDR2 SNEGSKA, per germline (reference sequence). With V trimmed by 1 base and J by 6 bases, 4 bases remained unmatched. The CDR3 protein is CSARGGGAGNEQFF. The CDR3 DNA follows: TGCAGTGCTAGAGGCGGGGGGGCAGGCAATGAGCAGTTCTTC.

This clonotype was observed many times. The chain carries TRBV7-9 and TRBJ1-6, with D unresolved. This CDR3 contains 11 residues. V lost 4 bases and J 14 bases, leaving 9 bases between the germline ends. The germline V gene encodes CDR1 SEHNR and CDR2 FQNEAQ (reference sequence). The CDR3 nucleotides read TGTGCCAGCAGCTACGGACGTGCCCTCCACTTT. The encoded protein is CASSYGRALHF.

The gene calls are TRBV10-3 and TRBJ1-1; 7 nucleotides align to TRBD1. The V and J ends lost 10 bases and 4 bases, in that order; junction bases with no gene match: 9. This CDR3 contains 13 residues. Germline V gene sequence: CDR1 ENHRY, CDR2 SYGVKD. CDR3 residues: CASTGTEGTEAFF. The CDR3 coding sequence is TGTGCCAGCACCGGGACAGAGGGCACTGAAGCTTTCTTT.

This clonotype was counted at least ten times. The genes are TRBV20-1 and TRBJ1-5; no firm D call. The germline gives CDR1 DFQATT, CDR2 SNEGSKA (reference sequence). V lost 5 bases, J lost 1 base, and 9 bases lay in between. CDR3 length: 13 residues. CDR3 loop: CSAGGPSNQPQHF. The CDR3 DNA sequence: TGCAGTGCTGGAGGACCCAGCAATCAGCCCCAGCATTTT.

This clonotype occurred once. Sequence at one end of the junction differs from germline and may be a read error. The V call is TRBV5-1, the J call TRBJ2-3; D may be TRBD1 or TRBD2 (6 bases each). There are 17 residues in the CDR3. In germline, CDR1 is SGHRS, CDR2 YFSETQ. As DNA, the CDR3 is TGCACCAGCAGACTACTAACGTCGGGGGCCAACACAGATACGCAGTATTTT. This encodes CTSRLLTSGANTDTQYF.

The chain has TRBV14 and TRBJ2-4, with TRBD2 matching 7 bases. V gave up 0 bases and J gave up 0 bases; unmatched junction bases: 5. Per the germline V gene, CDR1 is SGHDN and CDR2 is FVKESK. This CDR3 region has 17 residues. CDR3 sequence reads: CASSQDRGDLAKNIQYF. The CDR3 DNA sequence: TGTGCCAGCAGCCAAGACCGGGGGGACCTAGCCAAAAACATTCAGTACTTC. The complete variable domain, with remaining parts taken from reference TRBV14 and TRBJ2-4, reads EAGVTQFPSHSVIEKGQTVTLRCDPISGHDNLYWYRRVMGKEIKFLLHFVKESKQDESGMPNNRFLAERTGGTYSTLKVQPAELEDSGVYFCASSQDRGDLAKNIQYFGAGTRLSVL.

This clonotype was counted ten times or more. V is TRBV20-1 and J is TRBJ2-7; D possibly matches TRBD1 or TRBD2 (5 bases each). Trimming took 6 bases from V and 7 from J, leaving 19 bases between them. The CDR3 runs 13 residues. Germline V lookup: CDR1 DFQATT, CDR2 SNEGSKA (reference sequence). This CDR3 is CSAHPGPLREQYF. The CDR3 bases are TGCAGTGCACATCCGGGACCGCTCCGGGAGCAGTACTTC.

The chain joins TRBV6-2 or TRBV6-3 to TRBJ1-5, with D tentatively TRBD1 (5 bases). The V and J ends lost 5 bases and 6 bases respectively, with 17 bases between them. CDR3 length: 15 residues. The V gene's germline CDR1 is MNHEY and CDR2 SVGEGT. This CDR3 is CASSEYGALGQPQHF. The CDR3, as DNA: TGTGCCAGCAGTGAATACGGGGCCTTGGGTCAGCCCCAGCATTTT.

V usage is TRBV11-3 and J usage is TRBJ1-2, with D perhaps matching TRBD1 (5 bases). This CDR3 has 12 residues. V was cut by 1 base and J by 8 bases, with 8 bases left in between. The germline V gene has CDR1 SGHNT and CDR2 YENEEA. Here the CDR3 DNA reads TGTGCCAGCAGCTTAGGGGGGTCAGGCTACACCTTC. Protein: CASSLGGSGYTF. The whole variable domain, filled in from reference TRBV11-3 and TRBJ1-2, reads EAGVVQSPRYKIIEKKQPVAFWCNPISGHNTLYWYLQNLGQGPELLIRYENEEAVDDSQLPKDRFSAERLKGVDSTLKIQPAELGDSAVYLCASSLGGSGYTFGSGTRLTVV.

This clonotype was seen repeatedly, ten times or more. The chain links TRBV5-1 to TRBJ2-1; no definite D call. The CDR3 is made up of 14 amino acids. Trimming left V 0 bases short and J 7 bases short, with 11 bases between. Germline V gene lookup returns CDR1 SGHRS and CDR2 YFSETQ. The CDR3 region is CASSLVPSENEQFF. The CDR3 nucleotides read TGCGCCAGCAGCTTGGTCCCTTCGGAGAATGAGCAGTTCTTC.

This clonotype was observed a few times. V is TRBV2 and J is TRBJ1-2, with 10 bases matching TRBD1. J lost 3 bases, V lost 3 bases, and 4 bases had no gene match. The V gene's germline CDR1 is SNHLY and CDR2 FYNNEI. The CDR3 has 15 amino acids. The CDR3 spells CASSDRQGAYYGYTF. CDR3 in DNA: TGTGCCAGCAGTGATCGACAGGGGGCTTACTATGGCTACACCTTC.

A word on this clonotype: A much larger clone sits a single nucleotide away, making a read error possible. This rearrangement joins TRBV7-8 to TRBJ2-1; 12 nucleotides align to TRBD2. The CDR3 contains 16 residues. From germline, CDR1 is SGHVS and CDR2 FQNEAQ. With 7 bases clipped from V and 12 bases from J, the junction kept 16 bases outside the gene matches. The CDR3 DNA reads TGTGCCAGCACCCCCTCCCGACTAGCGGGGGCAGGTGGGCAGTTCTTC. Encoded protein: CASTPSRLAGAGGQFF.

This chain uses TRBV5-1 with TRBJ2-5; the D is unclear. This CDR3 has 14 residues. Trimming stripped 4 bases from V and 2 bases from J, with 12 bases between. Germline-derived CDR1 and CDR2 are SGHRS and YFSETQ. The CDR3 here is CASSLQAIQETQYF. In DNA form, the CDR3 reads TGCGCCAGCAGCCTCCAGGCCATACAAGAGACCCAGTACTTC.